These 14 T cell receptor beta chains came from one sample sequenced in a study of T cells in Graves' hyperthyroidism and ophthalmopathy. Amplified regions were TCR beta CDR3 sequences from RNA transcripts. Carried out on the TCR CDR3, a first-round RT-PCR used the HTBI primer set. A single record per CDR3 protein comes from TCRdb applying MiXCR to the multiplex PCR reads. Here the sample spans over 300,000 distinct CDR3 sequences, approximately 13% being singletons. The sequencing sample was made of blood. The receptors come from a woman aged 40 to 55 with Graves' ophthalmopathy.

The table lists this clonotype with a few counts. The J gene is TRBJ1-5, the V gene TRBV5-4, with D possibly being TRBD1 (5 bases). V shed 0 bases and J shed 2 bases, with 9 bases lying between them. The CDR3 sequence is 15 residues long. Germline V lookup: CDR1 SGHNT, CDR2 YYREEE (reference sequence). CDR3 nucleotide sequence: TGTGCCAGCAGCTTGGATCCCAGGGGCAATCAGCCCCAGCATTTT. Translating it yields CASSLDPRGNQPQHF.

This clonotype was counted at least ten times. This chain links TRBV29-1 with TRBJ1-1; D is unresolved. The length of the CDR3 is 12 residues. The germline V gene has CDR1 SQVTM and CDR2 ANQGSEA. The V and J ends lost 4 bases and 2 bases respectively, with 8 bases between them. The CDR3 nucleotides are TGCAGCGTTGGGATCGCCAACACTGAAGCTTTCTTT. Its translation: CSVGIANTEAFF.

This clonotype occurred many times. The gene calls are TRBV28 and TRBJ1-1, with a weak D call TRBD1 (6 bases). CDR3 size: 11 residues. V was cut by 4 bases and J by 11 bases, with 11 bases left in between. Germline CDR1 and CDR2: MDHEN and SYDVKM. The CDR3: CASSSQGTAFF. The CDR3 DNA follows: TGTGCCAGCAGTTCACAGGGAACGGCTTTCTTT. Full variable domain (missing parts from reference TRBV28 and TRBJ1-1): DVKVTQSSRYLVKRTGEKVFLECVQDMDHENMFWYRQDPGLGLRLIYFSYDVKMKEKGDIPEGYSVSREKKERFSLILESASTNQTSMYLCASSSQGTAFFGQGTRLTVV.

This clonotype has at least ten counts. The V gene is TRBV28, the J gene TRBJ1-1; D unresolved. The CDR3 is 13 amino acids. V lost 7 bases and J lost 4, with 13 bases in between. Germline CDR1 reads MDHEN; CDR2 reads SYDVKM. CDR3 bases: TGTGCCAGCACCCTATCTCAGAGCACTGAAGCTTTCTTT. Translated, it gives CASTLSQSTEAFF.

This clonotype has only a few counts. J is TRBJ2-1 and V is TRBV5-1, with D tentatively TRBD2 (6 bases). Germline CDR1 and CDR2: SGHRS and YFSETQ. Trimming took 3 bases from V and 6 from J, leaving 10 bases between them. This CDR3 has 13 residues. The CDR3 DNA follows: TGCGCCAGCAGCTACCGGAGGGGCAATGAGCAGTTCTTC. This encodes CASSYRRGNEQFF.

This clonotype was seen more than once but under ten times. The gene calls are TRBV14 and TRBJ2-3; D might be TRBD1 (6 bases). This CDR3 comprises 13 residues. Germline V lookup: CDR1 SGHDN, CDR2 FVKESK. Trimming cost V 1 base and J 6 bases, with 8 bases left between them. As DNA, the CDR3 is TGTGCCAGCAGCCAAGTAAGGGGGGATACGCAGTATTTT. Translation: CASSQVRGDTQYF.

This clonotype was recorded a few times. V gene TRBV7-9 combines with J gene TRBJ1-3; D unclear. CDR3 length equals 17 residues. Trimming removed 2 bases at V and 1 base at J, with 15 bases between. Looked up from germline, CDR1 is SEHNR and CDR2 is FQNEAQ (reference sequence). The CDR3 region is CASSLTDSTRSGNTIYF. The CDR3 DNA sequence: TGTGCCAGCAGCTTAACGGATTCTACCCGATCTGGAAACACCATATATTTT.

Notes on this clonotype: At one boundary the junction diverges from the germline segment, which might be a read error. V gene TRBV12-3 or TRBV12-4 combines with J gene TRBJ2-1, with D possibly matching TRBD2 (5 bases). The CDR3 consists of 13 residues. The CDR3 spells CASSFALYGERFF. The CDR3 DNA is TGTGCCAGCAGTTTCGCGTTATATGGGGAGCGGTTCTTC.

This clonotype was observed a handful of times. V is TRBV6-1 and J is TRBJ2-7, with D unresolved. V was clipped by 5 bases and J by 4 bases, with 15 bases between them. CDR3 length: 14 residues. Germline V lookup: CDR1 MNHNS, CDR2 SASEGT. CDR3 bases: TGTGCCAGCAGTTTTGGGAAAAATGGGTACGAGCAGTACTTC. Protein: CASSFGKNGYEQYF.

This clonotype was observed at least ten times. The rearrangement uses TRBV29-1 and TRBJ2-2, with 7 bases identical to TRBD1. The CDR3 length is 13 residues. Unmatched junction bases numbered 7, after V lost 7 bases and J lost 5 bases. In germline, CDR1 is SQVTM, CDR2 ANQGSEA. CDR3 protein: CSGRDSGTGELFF. The CDR3 coding sequence is TGCAGCGGCCGGGACAGTGGAACCGGGGAGCTGTTTTTT.

The chain links TRBV5-6 to TRBJ1-2; tentative D call: TRBD1 (6 bases). V was trimmed by 2 bases and J by 6 bases, leaving 29 bases between them. The CDR3 contains 19 residues. Germline V gene sequence: CDR1 SGHDT, CDR2 YYEEEE. The CDR3: CASSLSNEYAGVEVDGYTF. CDR3 coding DNA: TGTGCCAGCAGCTTAAGTAACGAGTACGCAGGGGTAGAGGTTGATGGCTACACCTTC.

In this sample, this clonotype turned up many times. The rearrangement joins TRBV28 to TRBJ2-7, with TRBD1 matching 10 bases. V lost 6 bases and J lost 3; bases outside the gene matches: 8. Germline CDR1 MDHEN, CDR2 SYDVKM. CDR3 length: 15 amino acids. The CDR3 DNA reads TGTGCCAGCAGCCGAACCGGGACAGGGGACTACGAGCAGTACTTC. Translating it yields CASSRTGTGDYEQYF. Drawing the rest from reference TRBV28 and TRBJ2-7, the complete variable domain is DVKVTQSSRYLVKRTGEKVFLECVQDMDHENMFWYRQDPGLGLRLIYFSYDVKMKEKGDIPEGYSVSREKKERFSLILESASTNQTSMYLCASSRTGTGDYEQYFGPGTRLTVT.

Ten or more counts support this clonotype. J is TRBJ1-6 and V is TRBV7-9, with a tentative D call TRBD1 (5 bases). This CDR3 is 14 amino acids long. V lost 2 bases and J lost 9, with 11 bases in between. Germline V gene sequence: CDR1 SEHNR, CDR2 FQNEAQ (reference sequence). The CDR3, as DNA: TGTGCCAGCAGCTTATACGGGGGACTTTCACCCCTCCACTTT. The encoded protein is CASSLYGGLSPLHF.

This chain links TRBV20-1 with TRBJ1-6; 8 bases agree with TRBD1. V lost 4 bases to trimming and J lost 9 bases; unmatched junction nucleotides: 5. The V gene's germline CDR1 is DFQATT and CDR2 SNEGSKA (reference sequence). The CDR3 is made up of 13 amino acids. The CDR3 bases are TGCAGTGCTAACAGGGGGGGGGCTTCACCCCTCCACTTT. This translates into CSANRGGASPLHF.